Sequencing of this TCR beta chain was carried out in a study of blood T cell repertoires in COVID-19. The data were produced by immunoSEQ multiplex PCR, yet TCRdb's version contains in-frame clones alone and is incomplete. Of approximately 170,000 clones in the sample, 70% to 90% were seen once. The length of the CDR3 is 16 residues. The V end was cut by 6 bases, the J end by 0 bases, with 17 bases between. Germline CDR1 LGHDT, CDR2 YNNKEL (reference sequence). Seattle-derived patients entered the study during active infection and were followed longitudinally. The V and J genes are TRBV3-1 (or the pseudogene TRBV3-2) and TRBJ1-1; D gene uncertain. The sequenced sample was peripheral blood. This clonotype originated in a woman older than 75 with COVID-19, enrolled during active disease. The chain's CDR3 is CASSHLSDTMNTEAFF. DNA for the CDR3: TGTGCCAGCAGTCACCTATCCGACACGATGAACACTGAAGCTTTCTTT.